Given below is one TCR beta chain in context. The sample originates from a study of blood T cell repertoires in COVID-19. V was trimmed by 5 bases and J by 3 bases, leaving 16 bases between them. The CDR3 spans 15 residues. The V gene's germline CDR1 is SGHTA and CDR2 FQGTGA. Profiling relied on immunoSEQ multiplex PCR, and the TCRdb table lists in-frame clones only, not all of them. The table lists around 130,000 clones, 70% to 85% of them singletons. The chain uses TRBV7-3 and TRBJ1-1; D might be TRBD1 (6 bases). The clonotype comes from a woman aged 55-75 years with acute or convalescent COVID-19. Source material: peripheral blood. CDR3 loop: CASSPVGRGDTEAFF. The CDR3 nucleotides read TGTGCCAGCAGCCCTGTCGGCAGGGGAGACACTGAAGCTTTCTTT.